This T cell receptor (beta chain) was captured in a study of blood T cell repertoires in COVID-19. Residents of 24 US areas, aged about 18 to 100 years, made up the participants. Participant reports of clinical history set cohort assignment. Original analysis: Reference gene primer amplification yielded estimated nucleated cell counts. Sequenced by immunoSEQ multiplex PCR; TCRdb stores in-frame clones only, minus some. V and J calls and clone size are those listed in that table; D and trimming were worked out from the DNA. The table shows 250,000 to 350,000 clones, with 90% occurring only once. This clone was seen once. Germline CDR1 reads SEHNR; CDR2 reads FQNEAQ (reference sequence). This CDR3 is built from 14 residues. V gave up 5 bases and J gave up 5 bases; unmatched junction bases: 7.

Sequencing was done on a sample of PBMCs or T cells enriched from blood (not recorded which). The sequence was obtained from a man between 60 and 75 years old who had recovered from COVID-19. The chain has TRBV7-9 and TRBJ2-5; 8 nucleotides align to TRBD1. CDR3 in amino acids: CASSLGTGGETQYF. The CDR3 DNA follows: TGTGCCAGCAGCCTGGGGACAGGCGGGGAGACCCAGTACTTC.